The present TCR beta chain was sequenced within a study of cytomegalovirus exposure and HLA in healthy donors. This CDR3 spans 14 amino acids. The germline V gene has CDR1 LNHDA and CDR2 SQIVND (reference sequence). With 3 bases removed from V and 2 bases from J, the gap between germline ends came to 8 bases. 13 Jbeta primers and 60 Vbeta primers were used for the PCR. TCRdb's table, derived via immunoSEQ multiplex PCR, lists solely in-frame clones and lacks some. The sample table includes around 130,000 clones. The chain employs TRBV19 and TRBJ1-5; no reliable D call. The source is a woman in her thirties or forties in good health and CMV-seronegative. The sample was PBMCs. This chain's CDR3 is CASSISTGNQPQHF. CDR3 DNA: TGTGCCAGTAGTATTTCCACGGGCAATCAGCCCCAGCATTTT.